Below, 21 T cell receptor beta chains from the same sample are listed, as sequenced in a study of post-analysis software for immune sequencing data. Study-wide results and limits: About five TRBV segments, including TRBV5-6, TRBV5-1 and TRBV20-1, were more frequent in patients than controls.

Prepared libraries of TCR beta cDNA carried unique molecular identifiers. TCRdb processed the PCR reads anew with MiXCR; each CDR3 protein has one entry. Of about half a million distinct CDR3 sequences in the sample, roughly 46% were seen once. Their target antigens are unknown. The sequenced material came from blood. The receptors come from a girl aged 10 to 17 with multiple sclerosis.

The CDR3 here is CASSPRTSGGLDEQYF. The CDR3, as DNA: TGTGCCAGCAGCCCCCGGACTAGCGGGGGCCTTGACGAGCAGTACTTC. The chain is built from TRBV9 and TRBJ2-7, with 13 bases lining up with TRBD2. Germline V lookup: CDR1 SGDLS, CDR2 YYNGEE. The length of the CDR3 is 16 residues. The V segment lost 4 bases and the J segment 5 bases; nucleotides outside the gene matches: 9.

In this sample, this clonotype turned up a few times. The chain uses TRBV9 and TRBJ2-1; D is undetermined. The CDR3 is 15 amino acids. The germline V and J ends were trimmed by 4 bases and 4 bases, with 15 bases remaining between them. Per germline, CDR1 SGDLS and CDR2 YYNGEE. The CDR3 coding sequence is TGTGCCAGCAGCCCCGCGGCCAGCGAGTACAATGAGCAGTTCTTC. Its translation: CASSPAASEYNEQFF.

This clonotype has more than one count but fewer than ten. The J gene is TRBJ2-1, the V gene TRBV12-3 or TRBV12-4; D may be TRBD2 (6 bases). CDR3 length: 15 amino acids. Deletions cut 6 bases from V and 3 bases from J, with 15 bases between. The CDR3 DNA reads as TGTGCCAGCAGCCCGGTCGGGAGCCTCTACAATGAGCAGTTCTTC. Encoded protein: CASSPVGSLYNEQFF.

V and J are TRBV4-1 and TRBJ2-7, with D perhaps TRBD1 (6 bases). V shed 0 bases and J shed 1 base, with 10 bases lying between them. Germline values: CDR1 MGHRA, CDR2 YSYEKL. This CDR3 region has 15 residues. This CDR3 reads CASSQDNRASYEQYF. CDR3 in DNA: TGCGCCAGCAGCCAAGACAACAGGGCTTCCTACGAGCAGTACTTC.

The chain carries TRBV10-3 and TRBJ1-1, with unresolved D. V gave up 3 bases and J gave up 0 bases, with 8 bases separating them. Germline V gene sequence: CDR1 ENHRY, CDR2 SYGVKD. The CDR3 totals 14 residues. The CDR3 DNA sequence: TGTGCCATCAGTGATACAAGAATGAACACTGAAGCTTTCTTT. It codes for CAISDTRMNTEAFF.

The V and J genes are TRBV7-9 and TRBJ1-5; tentatively, D is TRBD1 (5 bases). The germline gives CDR1 SEHNR, CDR2 FQNEAQ (reference sequence). V was pared by 2 bases and J by 5 bases, with 16 bases between. The CDR3 extends over 16 amino acids. In DNA, the CDR3 is TGTGCCAGCAGCTTAAACCGGGACGGACGACATCAGCCCCAGCATTTT. Translation gives CASSLNRDGRHQPQHF.

This chain joins TRBV4-2 and TRBJ2-7; tentative D call: TRBD2 (5 bases). The CDR3 totals 15 residues. V lost 3 bases and J lost 4, with 16 bases in between. Germline CDR1 and CDR2: LGHNA and YNFKEQ. This chain's CDR3 is CASSQLSGMEYEQYF. CDR3 bases: TGTGCCAGCAGCCAGTTGTCGGGAATGGAATACGAGCAGTACTTC.

There are a few counts of this clonotype. The gene calls are TRBV20-1 and TRBJ2-5; weak D call: TRBD1 (6 bases). The CDR3 has 11 amino acids. From germline, CDR1 is DFQATT and CDR2 SNEGSKA (reference sequence). The V and J ends lost 7 bases and 2 bases respectively, with 8 bases between them. The CDR3 is CSGQGQETQYF. The CDR3 DNA sequence: TGCAGTGGGCAGGGGCAAGAGACCCAGTACTTC.

V and J are TRBV9 and TRBJ2-3, with TRBD2 matching over 9 bases. CDR3 length: 13 residues. Unmatched junction bases numbered 2, after V lost 7 bases and J lost 2 bases. Germline V gene data show CDR1 as SGDLS and CDR2 as YYNGEE. CDR3 in DNA: TGTGCCAGCGCGGGAGGGATCACAGATACGCAGTATTTT. This gives the protein CASAGGITDTQYF. Full variable domain (missing parts from reference TRBV9 and TRBJ2-3): DSGVTQTPKHLITATGQRVTLRCSPRSGDLSVYWYQQSLDQGLQFLIQYYNGEERAKGNILERFSAQQFPDLHSELNLSSLELGDSALYFCASAGGITDTQYFGPGTRLTVL.

The V call is TRBV11-2, the J call TRBJ1-6; D gene unclear. V was clipped by 2 bases and J by 0 bases, with 14 bases between them. Germline V lookup: CDR1 SGHAT, CDR2 FQNNGV. The CDR3 extends over 18 amino acids. The chain's CDR3 is CASSLSRPLSSYNSPLHF. In nucleotides, the CDR3 is TGTGCCAGCAGCTTAAGCAGACCGCTTAGCTCCTATAATTCACCCCTCCACTTT.

The gene calls are TRBV6-4 and TRBJ2-1; D not certain. Trimming removed 0 bases from V and 12 bases from J, with 9 bases in between. This CDR3 has 12 residues. Germline CDR1 is MRHNA and CDR2 is SNTAGT. CDR3 nucleotides: TGTGCCAGCAGTGACTCGAAGGGTGTGCAGTTCTTC. Protein product: CASSDSKGVQFF.

The chain links TRBV7-3 to TRBJ2-1; D unclear. Trimming cost V 1 base and J 4 bases, with 17 bases left between them. Germline loops: CDR1 SGHTA, CDR2 FQGTGA. The CDR3 covers 17 residues. The CDR3 spells CASSLRGSVPGYNEQFF. DNA of the CDR3: TGTGCCAGCAGCTTAAGAGGTTCGGTCCCAGGATACAATGAGCAGTTCTTC.

This clonotype was detected only a few times. This sequence joins TRBV7-3 and TRBJ1-2, with 7 positions matching TRBD1. The germline gives CDR1 SGHTA, CDR2 FQGTGA. The trim removed 0 bases at V and 6 bases at J, leaving 4 bases unmatched. This CDR3 has 14 residues. The CDR3, as DNA: TGTGCCAGCAGCTTAACAGGGGGCAACGATGGCTACACCTTC. Its protein is CASSLTGGNDGYTF. Full variable domain (remainder filled in from reference TRBV7-3 and TRBJ1-2): GAGVSQTPSNKVTEKGKYVELRCDPISGHTALYWYRQSLGQGPEFLIYFQGTGAADDSGLPNDRFFAVRPEGSVSTLKIQRTERGDSAVYLCASSLTGGNDGYTFGSGTRLTVV.

This clonotype was observed a few times. At one end, the junction sequence differs from germline, possibly due to a read error. V and J are TRBV6-5 and TRBJ2-6; 7 bases are a match to TRBD2. This CDR3 is 15 amino acids long. The germline CDR1 and CDR2 sequences are MNHEY and SVGAGI. The CDR3 region has the DNA TGTGCCACCGGGCGGGGGATCTCTGGGGCCAACGTCTTGACTTTC. Amino acid sequence: CATGRGISGANVLTF.

V usage is TRBV10-3 and J usage is TRBJ2-1, with no clear D. Germline loops: CDR1 ENHRY, CDR2 SYGVKD. Trimming pared 5 bases from V and 5 bases from J, leaving 4 bases between. This CDR3 contains 11 residues. The CDR3 protein is CAISKDNEQFF. CDR3 sequence (DNA): TGTGCCATCAGTAAAGACAATGAGCAGTTCTTC.

This rearrangement joins TRBV7-9 to TRBJ2-5, with 7 bases matching TRBD1. Germline CDR1 reads SEHNR; CDR2 reads FQNEAQ (reference sequence). The length of the CDR3 is 15 residues. The ends lost 5 bases at V and 1 base at J; junction bases unmatched: 7. CDR3 in DNA: TGTGCCAGCAGCCCCCGACGGGACAGCCAAGAGACCCAGTACTTC. Translated: CASSPRRDSQETQYF.

Only a few counts were recorded for this clonotype. The V call is TRBV12-3 or TRBV12-4, the J call TRBJ1-5; D unclear. Trimming took off 6 bases at V and 1 base at J, with 10 bases between the two ends. The CDR3 runs 14 residues. CDR3 DNA sequence: TGTGCCAGCAGCGCGGCTACCAGCAATCAGCCCCAGCATTTT. Translated: CASSAATSNQPQHF.

The chain couples TRBV7-3 to TRBJ2-1; 7 bases align to TRBD2. Trimming at V came to 4 bases and at J to 13 bases, leaving 7 bases not matched to a gene. The CDR3 has 12 residues. Germline CDR1 reads SGHTA; CDR2 reads FQGTGA. In DNA form, the CDR3 reads TGTGCCAGCAGCTCCGCTAGCGGATTACAGTTCTTC. It yields the protein CASSSASGLQFF.

The gene calls are TRBV5-1 and TRBJ2-5; the D is unclear. The CDR3 is 15 residues long. In germline, CDR1 is SGHRS, CDR2 YFSETQ. V gave up 0 bases and J gave up 1 base, with 10 bases separating them. Written as DNA, the CDR3 is TGCGCCAGCAGCTTGGCCACACAGACCCAAGAGACCCAGTACTTC. It codes for CASSLATQTQETQYF. The variable domain in full, completed from reference TRBV5-1 and TRBJ2-5, reads KAGVTQTPRYLIKTRGQQVTLSCSPISGHRSVSWYQQTPGQGLQFLFEYFSETQRNKGNFPGRFSGRQFSNSRSEMNVSTLELGDSALYLCASSLATQTQETQYFGPGTRLLVL.

V usage is TRBV12-3 or TRBV12-4 and J usage is TRBJ2-5; TRBD1 or TRBD2 may be the D gene (5 bases each). The J call is doubtful: the DNA matches TRBJ2-7 better. This CDR3 comprises 14 residues. As DNA, the CDR3 is TGTGCCAGCAGTTTTCGGGGCTCGGTCCTCGAGCAGTACTTC. This translates into CASSFRGSVLEQYF.

This chain joins TRBV24-1 and TRBJ2-1; D is unclear. From germline, CDR1 is KGHDR and CDR2 SFDVKD. CDR3 length equals 11 residues. V lost 9 bases, J lost 5 bases, and 7 bases lay in between. The CDR3 region is CATAGNNEQFF. Here the CDR3 DNA reads TGTGCCACCGCTGGGAACAATGAGCAGTTCTTC.